The sequence of this T cell receptor beta chain was determined in a study of shared T cell receptors in the human thymus. Sequencing used immunoSEQ multiplex PCR; TCRdb keeps in-frame clones, though not all of them. The profile shows fewer than 700,000 clones, 88% of them singletons. Separately, the same data were catalogued under a study of human thymus T cells. This second report adds: Related studies found that unrelated individuals share highly overlapping thymic repertoires.

The origin of this receptor is a boy in the first two years of life with a congenital heart defect. Input material: thymocytes.

CDR3 sequence: CSVELGGRIDNEQFF. The CDR3 region has the DNA TGCAGCGTTGAACTTGGCGGGAGAATCGACAATGAGCAGTTCTTC. The chain combines TRBV29-1 with TRBJ2-1; 7 positions match TRBD2. V gave up 2 bases and J gave up 5 bases; unmatched junction bases: 9. The CDR3 has 15 amino acids. From germline, CDR1 is SQVTM and CDR2 ANQGSEA.